A selection of T cell receptor beta chains follows, all from one sample in a study of T cell responses to AZD1222 COVID-19 vaccine. Libraries were prepared by immunoSEQ multiplex PCR; TCRdb keeps only in-frame clonotypes and omits some of them. The table has 130,000 or so clones, roughly nine tenths seen once. This material consisted of peripheral blood, taken 28 days after the second AZD1222 dose. The receptors shown here come from an adult who received the AZD1222 COVID-19 vaccine. CDR3s leave out the opening cysteine and the closing phenylalanine or tryptophan. The order of the fields is V gene, CDR3 protein.

TRBV10-3 | AISESGGSNQPQH
TRBV9 | ASSVAPGQPQH
TRBV7-9 | ASSLEEYRGHEQY
TRBV5-1 | ASGEQGSSSYEQY
TRBV6-5 | ASRSRQVLNQPQH
TRBV5-1 | ASSLDPRFYEQY
TRBV10-2 | ASSPLGYEQY
TRBV4-1 | ASSLAWRGAYNEQF
TRBV11-2 | ASSSGFSLETQY
TRBV30 | AWSVLLQNTEAF
TRBV11-2 | ASSLGSSTDTQY
TRBV5-1 | ASSSRLAGGTRADTQY
TRBV7-2 | ASSLVSSGYNEQF
TRBV9 | ASSPGGSFGNTIY
TRBV6-6 | ASSPTGGSTDTQY
TRBV5-1 | ASSQGQGARIYGYT
TRBV3-1/TRBV3-2 | ASSQDRLRPGANYGYT
TRBV6-1 | ASSEHAGRGYSPLH
TRBV11-2 | ASSSHRALNSPLH
TRBV11-2 | ASTPAGNEQF
TRBV5-1 | ASSFAGEAGNTIY
TRBV19 | ASSRGIGGELF
TRBV3-1/TRBV3-2 | ASSPGGGDPWTPLH
TRBV2 | ASGRVVEKLF
TRBV11-3 | ASSFDSQNYGYT
TRBV28 | ASTQSGGRANYGYT